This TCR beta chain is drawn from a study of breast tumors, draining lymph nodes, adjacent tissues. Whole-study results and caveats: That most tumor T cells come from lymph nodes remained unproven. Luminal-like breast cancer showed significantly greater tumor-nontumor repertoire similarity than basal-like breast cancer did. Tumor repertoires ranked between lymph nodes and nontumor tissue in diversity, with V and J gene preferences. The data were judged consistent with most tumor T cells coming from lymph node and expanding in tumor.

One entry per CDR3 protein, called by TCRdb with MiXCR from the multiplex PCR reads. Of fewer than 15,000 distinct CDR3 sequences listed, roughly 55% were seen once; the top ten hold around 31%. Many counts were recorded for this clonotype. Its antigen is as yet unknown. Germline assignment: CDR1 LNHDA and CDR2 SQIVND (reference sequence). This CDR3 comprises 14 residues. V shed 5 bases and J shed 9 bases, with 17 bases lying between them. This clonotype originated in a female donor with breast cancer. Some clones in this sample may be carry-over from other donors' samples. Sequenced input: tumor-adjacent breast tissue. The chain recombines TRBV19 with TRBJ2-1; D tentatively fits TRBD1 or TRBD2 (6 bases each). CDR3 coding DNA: TGTGCCAGTAGTCCCGGCCCCGGGGGCTTTGAGCAGTTCTTC. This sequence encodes CASSPGPGGFEQFF. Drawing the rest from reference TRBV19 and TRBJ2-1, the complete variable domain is DGGITQSPKYLFRKEGQNVTLSCEQNLNHDAMYWYRQDPGQGLRLIYYSQIVNDFQKGDIAEGYSVSREKKESFPLTVTSAQKNPTAFYLCASSPGPGGFEQFFGPGTRLTVL.